This TCR beta chain was captured in a study of tumor-infiltrating lymphocytes in oesophageal squamous cell carcinoma. Via MiXCR, TCRdb re-called the PCR reads, giving one row per CDR3 protein. This table holds over 9,500 distinct CDR3 sequences, roughly half found once. The germline CDR1 and CDR2 sequences are SGHVS and FQNEAQ. CDR3 length: 18 amino acids. The J segment lost 0 bases and the V segment lost 5 bases, leaving 13 bases of the junction unmatched. Sequenced input: normal esophageal tissue next to the tumor. The receptor comes from a male donor with esophageal squamous cell carcinoma. The V and J genes are TRBV7-8 and TRBJ1-5; 7 positions match TRBD1. CDR3 amino acids: CASSPRATGSYSNQPQHF. In DNA form, the CDR3 reads TGTGCCAGCAGCCCAAGAGCGACAGGGTCCTATAGCAATCAGCCCCAGCATTTT.